Reported below is one TCR beta chain. Which antigen it targets is not known. No much larger clone is present one base from it, and per-base qualities are unavailable. Taken with the paper, the label for time point translates to: baseline before first vaccination. Vaccinee samples came from UK trials COV001 and COV002, including a single-blind randomized controlled phase 2/3 trial of AZD1222 (ChAdOx1 nCoV-19) in healthy adults. Trial participant PBMC samples were collected at day 0 and day 28 after the second dose for TCRbeta chain sequencing. The data were obtained in a study of T cell responses to AZD1222 COVID-19 vaccine (dated by TCRdb to the early 2020s). About the study as a whole: AZD1222 recipients whose second dose came at about 4 weeks and those whose second dose came at about 12 weeks were combined into one group, since spike-specific TCR depth and breadth did not differ between the two schedules. A total of approximately 230 trial participants underwent TCR sequencing, of whom 207 received two doses of AZD1222 and about 26 received two doses of the MenACWY control vaccine. Enrollment into the trials was organized by age into subgroups of 18-55, 56-69 and 70-plus years, and those subgroups contained about 160, 30 and 59 TCR-sequenced participants, respectively. Beyond this particular receptor, the publication reports: The whole spike protein was spanned by vaccine-associated CD4 TCRs, and dominant responses were seen in regions 160-218 and 743-854. Because no samples from the day 14 peak response were available, repertoires could be characterized only after the peak T cell response. A significant rise in spike-specific TCR breadth and depth was observed after two AZD1222 doses relative to day 0 and relative to MenACWY recipients. Conclusions about previously exposed vaccinees are limited, since just five or six AZD1222 recipients were seropositive for SARS-CoV-2 at baseline. Nearly half of unique spike-specific TCRs reportedly recognized epitopes outside regions mutated in the B.1.351 and B.1.1.7 variants. Participants were mostly white British, with more females than males. The authors suggested clonal diversity may have been underestimated. In the small 56-69-year group, the increase in depth fell short of significance, most likely because of low power.

The germline V end is reduced by 1 base and the J end by 4 bases; junction bases left unmatched: 15. As encoded in the germline V gene (reference sequence), CDR1 is GTSNPN while CDR2 is SVGIG. The CDR3 contains 17 residues, cysteine and phenylalanine counted. CDR3 DNA only is kept here, 51 bases in frame from base 1. The CDR3 regions of human TCRbeta chains were analyzed by immunosequencing. The study's own analysis went as follows. Repertoire TCRs were checked for matches against a reference library of SARS-CoV-2-specific TCRs that had been generated using the MIRA antigen-specificity platform. Breadth meant the fraction of unique TCRs that were SARS-CoV-2-associated, whereas depth meant the fraction of total T cells that were SARS-CoV-2-associated. Each spike-specific TCR was assigned to its reactive spike region and to a CD4 or CD8 class using the MIRA data. Log10-transformed breadth and depth values were compared by one-way ANOVA with Sidak's multiple comparisons tests. The clones in this table, taken by TCRdb from immuneACCESS, are in-frame only. Not every clone is retained; where verified, under half of the shortfall comes from an unresolved V gene, and the cause of the rest is unknown. The V and J calls and clone size were taken over from that table, and D and trimming were inferred from the DNA. For this sample the table gives some 130,000 clones, of which 85% to 90% were detected only once. In total, the top ten clones hold 1.9% of the sample.

The sample consisted of peripheral blood, taken on day 0 of AZD1222 vaccination. This chain joins TRBV30 to TRBJ1-2, with 7 bases in between that match TRBD1. The origin of this receptor is an adult in good health. The base sequence is TGTGCCTGGAGTGCCCTGGGGACAGAGCTTGCCCTCTATGGCTACACCTTC. Its protein is CAWSALGTELALYGYTF.